These T cell receptor beta chains were read from a single sample in a study of blood T cell repertoires in COVID-19. Only in-frame clones appear in the TCRdb table, and some are missing; sequencing was by immunoSEQ multiplex PCR. Of some 140,000 clones listed, 65% to 90% are singletons. Sequencing was done on a sample of peripheral blood. The receptors derive from a woman aged 55 to 70 with COVID-19, enrolled during active disease. Both conserved end residues are part of each CDR3. The D gene is left open where the match is weak. Clone size, where shown, is once, few, many, or a class for clones that have expanded.

J gene | V gene | clone size | D gene | CDR3 protein | CDR3 DNA
TRBJ1-6 | TRBV20-1 | few | TRBD1 | CSASPGQANNSPLHF | TGCAGTGCTAGTCCTGGACAGGCGAATAATTCACCCCTCCACTTT
TRBJ1-5 | TRBV5-6 | . | TRBD1 | CASSGGQGDGSQPQHF | TGTGCCAGCAGCGGGGGACAGGGGGACGGCAGTCAGCCCCAGCATTTT
TRBJ1-2 | TRBV28 | . | . | CASSLTAWGYTF | TGTGCCAGCAGCCTGACAGCTTGGGGCTACACCTTC
TRBJ1-5 | TRBV6-2/TRBV6-3 | . | TRBD1 | CASSSGQGGQPQHF | TGTGCCAGCAGTTCCGGACAGGGAGGACAGCCCCAGCATTTT
TRBJ2-7 | TRBV9 | . | . | CASSVGGISYEQYF | TGTGCCAGCAGCGTAGGAGGGATCTCCTACGAGCAGTACTTC
TRBJ2-1 | TRBV7-3 | once | . | CASSLQLAGAGEQFF | TGTGCCAGCAGCTTACAACTCGCGGGGGCGGGGGAGCAGTTCTTC
TRBJ1-5 | TRBV18 | . | . | CASSRREQLSNQPQHF | TGTGCCAGCTCACGTCGGGAACAGCTTAGCAATCAGCCCCAGCATTTT
TRBJ1-6 | TRBV5-6 | . | TRBD1 | CASSLSQGVNSPLHF | TGTGCCAGCAGCTTAAGCCAGGGGGTTAATTCACCCCTCCACTTT
TRBJ2-7 | TRBV7-9 | few | . | CASSSGRDWTYEQYF | TGTGCCAGCAGCTCCGGCCGGGACTGGACCTACGAGCAGTACTTC
TRBJ2-7 | TRBV7-8 | once | TRBD2 | CASSRTSGNEQYF | TGTGCCAGCAGCCGGACTAGCGGCAACGAGCAGTACTTC
TRBJ1-1 | TRBV6-5 | once | . | CASSRRENTEAFF | TGTGCCAGCAGTCGACGGGAGAACACTGAAGCTTTCTTT
TRBJ1-3 | TRBV19 | . | . | CASSTPAGGLRGNTIYF | TGTGCCAGTAGTACCCCAGCAGGAGGACTTCGAGGAAACACCATATATTTT
TRBJ2-4 | TRBV1 | . | . | CTSSHEIGGESAKNIQYF | TGCACCAGCAGCCATGAAATCGGCGGGGAATCGGCCAAAAACATTCAGTACTTC
TRBJ1-2 | TRBV5-1 | . | . | CASNPGTNYGYTF | TGCGCCAGCAACCCGGGGACTAACTATGGCTACACCTTC
TRBJ2-7 | TRBV3-1/TRBV3-2 | . | . | CASSQDYPYEQYF | TGTGCCAGCAGCCAAGACTACCCCTACGAGCAGTACTTC
TRBJ1-5 | TRBV6-2/TRBV6-3 | . | . | CASSLQDYSNQPQHF | TGTGCCAGCAGCTTACAGGATTATAGCAATCAGCCCCAGCATTTT
TRBJ1-5 | TRBV18 | few | . | CASSPSQGSNQPQHF | TGTGCCAGCTCACCATCCCAGGGTAGCAATCAGCCCCAGCATTTT
TRBJ2-1 | TRBV5-6 | . | . | CASSLGVLHYNEQFF | TGTGCCAGCAGCTTGGGTGTACTTCACTACAATGAGCAGTTCTTC
TRBJ1-2 | TRBV12-5 | . | TRBD1 | CASGLIRGRGYGYTF | TGTGCTAGTGGTTTGATAAGGGGGCGCGGATATGGCTACACCTTC
TRBJ1-2 | TRBV11-2 | . | . | CASSSITGMGYGYTF | TGTGCCAGCAGCTCCATTACAGGGATGGGATATGGCTACACCTTC
TRBJ1-2 | TRBV2 | . | TRBD1 | CASRSGTGGAYGYTF | TGTGCCAGCAGATCCGGGACAGGGGGCGCCTATGGCTACACCTTC
TRBJ2-5 | TRBV5-1 | . | TRBD1 | CASSLNPSGQGRGETQYF | TGCGCCAGCAGCTTGAATCCTTCCGGACAGGGTCGTGGGGAGACCCAGTACTTC
TRBJ2-1 | TRBV9 | . | TRBD2 | CASSVGLAGFEEQFF | TGTGCCAGCAGCGTAGGACTAGCGGGCTTCGAGGAGCAGTTCTTC
TRBJ1-6 | TRBV19 | many | TRBD1 | CASSKRWDRGNSPLHF | TGTGCCAGTAGCAAACGATGGGACAGGGGCAATTCACCCCTCCACTTT
TRBJ2-3 | TRBV5-6 | . | TRBD2 | CASSSPSGGTDTQYF | TGTGCCAGCAGCTCCCCTAGCGGGGGCACAGATACGCAGTATTTT
TRBJ1-1 | TRBV18 | once | . | CASSMDRLNTEAFF | TGTGCCAGCTCCATGGACAGATTGAACACTGAAGCTTTCTTT
TRBJ1-3 | TRBV12-2 | . | . | CASRLGREEVNTIYF | TGTGCAAGTCGCTTAGGCAGGGAGGAGGTAAACACCATATATTTT
TRBJ1-3 | TRBV6-1 | . | TRBD1 | CASSDVRGPGNTIYF | TGTGCCAGCAGTGACGTCAGGGGGCCTGGAAACACCATATATTTT
TRBJ2-2 | TRBV18 | once | . | CASSPGANTGELFF | TGTGCCAGCTCACCAGGAGCGAACACCGGGGAGCTGTTTTTT
TRBJ1-2 | TRBV2 | few | . | CASSESLSRGAYGYTF | TGTGCCAGCAGTGAATCCCTGAGTCGGGGGGCCTATGGCTACACCTTC
TRBJ2-1 | TRBV7-6 | . | . | CASSLQVNYNEQFF | TGTGCCAGCAGCTTACAGGTTAACTACAATGAGCAGTTCTTC
TRBJ2-2 | TRBV19 | . | TRBD2 | CASRVAGARNTGELFF | TGTGCCAGTAGGGTAGCGGGGGCCCGAAACACCGGGGAGCTGTTTTTT
TRBJ2-1 | TRBV7-4 | . | . | CASSLEGVLYLHEQFF | TGTGCCAGCAGCTTAGAGGGGGTACTCTACCTCCATGAGCAGTTCTTC
TRBJ2-1 | TRBV4-1 | . | TRBD2 | CASSQELAGETHGRSYNEQFF | TGCGCCAGCAGCCAAGAGCTAGCGGGAGAAACCCACGGCCGCTCCTACAATGAGCAGTTCTTC
TRBJ2-5 | TRBV12-3/TRBV12-4 | few | . | CASSLSGIETQYF | TGTGCCAGCAGTTTATCGGGGATAGAGACCCAGTACTTC
TRBJ2-2 | TRBV2 | . | . | CASSGHRTGELFF | TGTGCCAGCAGCGGACATCGAACCGGGGAGCTGTTTTTT
TRBJ1-2 | TRBV3-1/TRBV3-2 | few | . | CASSPYRTALYGYTF | TGTGCCAGCAGCCCTTACCGGACAGCTCTCTATGGCTACACCTTC
TRBJ2-7 | TRBV9 | few | . | CASSVASGSYEQYF | TGTGCCAGCAGCGTAGCTTCCGGCTCCTACGAGCAGTACTTC
TRBJ1-2 | TRBV19 | . | TRBD1 | CASSIDGQGGGYTF | TGTGCCAGTAGTATAGACGGACAGGGTGGTGGCTACACCTTC
TRBJ1-1 | TRBV9 | . | . | CASSGEGTEAFF | TGTGCCAGCAGCGGTGAGGGTACTGAAGCTTTCTTT
TRBJ1-1 | TRBV18 | few | . | CASSPRGVNTEAFF | TGTGCCAGCTCACCACGGGGGGTGAACACTGAAGCTTTCTTT
TRBJ1-6 | TRBV30 | . | TRBD1 | CAWSVKGQVFESPLHF | TGTGCCTGGAGTGTAAAGGGACAGGTCTTCGAATCACCCCTCCACTTT
TRBJ2-1 | TRBV2 | . | TRBD2 | CATPTSGSYEQFF | TGTGCCACACCGACTAGCGGGAGTTATGAGCAGTTCTTC
TRBJ2-2 | TRBV29-1 | . | . | CSVAGLGEVGTGELFF | TGCAGCGTCGCGGGGTTGGGGGAGGTCGGCACCGGGGAGCTGTTTTTT
TRBJ1-4 | TRBV6-5 | few | TRBD1 | CASSTYRGEKLFF | TGTGCCAGCAGCACCTACAGGGGTGAAAAACTGTTTTTT
TRBJ1-2 | TRBV2 | . | . | CASTLKQQGNGYTF | TGTGCCAGCACCCTAAAACAACAGGGAAATGGCTACACCTTC
TRBJ1-2 | TRBV7-9 | . | . | CASSLAPGLVYGYTF | TGTGCCAGCAGCTTAGCGCCAGGGTTAGTCTATGGCTACACCTTC
TRBJ2-7 | TRBV6-1 | . | . | CVSSESHQYEQYF | TGTGTCAGCAGTGAGTCCCATCAGTACGAGCAGTACTTC
TRBJ1-1 | TRBV4-1 | . | TRBD1 | CASSQVGTGGPMNTEAFF | TGCGCCAGCAGCCAAGTCGGGACAGGGGGCCCCATGAACACTGAAGCTTTCTTT
TRBJ2-2 | TRBV19 | few | . | CASSIASGVNTGELFF | TGTGCCAGTAGTATAGCATCAGGGGTAAACACCGGGGAGCTGTTTTTT
TRBJ1-6 | TRBV20-1 | . | . | CSASVQGSNSPLHF | TGCAGTGCTAGTGTACAGGGAAGCAATTCACCCCTCCACTTT
TRBJ1-1 | TRBV10-3 | few | . | CAISELSGVRNTEAFF | TGTGCCATCAGTGAATTGTCCGGGGTTAGAAACACTGAAGCTTTCTTT
TRBJ1-5 | TRBV18 | . | . | CASTPSGGNQPQHF | TGTGCCAGCACGCCTTCGGGAGGCAATCAGCCCCAGCATTTT
TRBJ2-3 | TRBV4-2 | . | TRBD2 | CASSPGTSQDTQYF | TGTGCCAGCAGCCCCGGGACTAGCCAAGATACGCAGTATTTT
TRBJ1-1 | TRBV9 | few | . | CASSPKAGRTEAFF | TGTGCCAGCAGTCCCAAGGCGGGAAGGACTGAAGCTTTCTTT